This T cell receptor beta chain was identified in a study of T cells and Merkel cell carcinoma outcomes. Study outcomes and limitations: Reportedly, T-cell repertoire with density predicts Merkel cell carcinoma outcomes.

Clones were read by immunoSEQ multiplex PCR, and TCRdb kept only the in-frame ones, dropping some. This table has 5,500 to 7,500 clones, about 90% appearing once. This CDR3 contains 17 residues. V shed 3 bases and J shed 1 base, with 15 bases lying between them. This clone has just one count. Antigen: not known. The specimen was tumor tissue from Merkel cell carcinoma. The origin of this receptor is a human donor with Merkel cell carcinoma. This chain uses TRBV23-1 with TRBJ2-2, with D uncertain. TRBV23-1 is labeled an ORF, and its function is uncertain. The CDR3 loop is CASSQLLLKGNTGELFF. The CDR3 coding sequence is TGCGCCAGCAGTCAGCTCCTGTTAAAGGGGAACACCGGGGAGCTGTTTTTT.